These 22 T cell receptor beta chains were all obtained from the same sample, sequenced in a study of CD4 T cells in relation to SARS-CoV-2 and coronaviruses. Their antigens are not known. CD4+ T cells from unexposed donors were obtained before the COVID-19 pandemic (2011-2018). CD4+ T cells were isolated from the cells after more than 8 days of culture. The assay was immunoSEQ multiplex PCR, and TCRdb's table has in-frame clones only and misses some. The repertoire includes around 25,000 clones, just over 75% of them detected once, and over 25% sits in the top ten. The material sequenced was CD4+ T cells from PBMCs, cultured in vitro. Receptors were obtained from a human donor in good health.

The chain carries TRBV11-2 and TRBJ1-2; D remains unclear. Germline V gene sequence: CDR1 SGHAT, CDR2 FQNNGV. V was pared by 4 bases and J by 8 bases, with 20 bases between. This CDR3 is 15 amino acids long. CDR3 in DNA: TGTGCCAGCAGCTCACCCCGGGTGGACCCCTTAGGCTACACCTTC. It yields the protein CASSSPRVDPLGYTF. Based on the CDR3 plus reference TRBV11-2 and TRBJ1-2, the full variable domain is EAGVAQSPRYKIIEKRQSVAFWCNPISGHATLYWYQQILGQGPKLLIQFQNNGVVDDSQLPKDRFSAERLKGVDSTLKIQPAKLEDSAVYLCASSSPRVDPLGYTFGSGTRLTVV.

The rearrangement uses TRBV19 and TRBJ1-2; D gene uncertain. V shed 0 bases and J shed 1 base, with 15 bases lying between them. The CDR3 runs 17 residues. The germline gives CDR1 LNHDA, CDR2 SQIVND (reference sequence). CDR3 sequence: CASSIDPGRRFNYGYTF. DNA for the CDR3: TGTGCCAGTAGTATAGACCCGGGCCGCCGGTTTAACTATGGCTACACCTTC.

The J gene is TRBJ2-7, the V gene TRBV29-1, with D hard to call. The CDR3 covers 12 residues. Germline CDR1 is SQVTM and CDR2 is ANQGSEA. Deletions cut 2 bases from V and 6 bases from J, with 11 bases between. Here the CDR3 DNA reads TGCAGCGTTGAACCCCAATTTGCCGAGCAGTACTTC. This sequence encodes CSVEPQFAEQYF.

The chain is built from TRBV5-6 and TRBJ2-1; 8 bases agree with TRBD1. This CDR3 comprises 12 residues. CDR1 and CDR2 (germline): SGHDT, YYEEEE. J lost 13 bases, V lost 1 base, and 4 bases had no gene match. In DNA form, the CDR3 reads TGTGCCAGCAGCTTGTCAGGGGGCCGACAGTTCTTC. Protein product: CASSLSGGRQFF.

This chain connects TRBV6-6 to TRBJ1-5, with TRBD1 identical over 7 bases. The CDR3 is made up of 15 amino acids. The germline V gene has CDR1 MNHNY and CDR2 SVGAGI (reference sequence). The V and J ends lost 6 bases and 2 bases, in that order; junction bases with no gene match: 7. CDR3 residues: CASRTTGAGNQPQHF. The CDR3 coding sequence is TGTGCCAGCAGAACTACAGGGGCGGGCAATCAGCCCCAGCATTTT.

The chain carries TRBV7-9 and TRBJ1-2; weak D call: TRBD1 (6 bases). The length of the CDR3 is 14 residues. V lost 3 bases to trimming and J lost 4 bases, with 12 bases between them. Germline V gene data show CDR1 as SEHNR and CDR2 as FQNEAQ (reference sequence). The DNA for the CDR3 is TGTGCCAGCAGCTTCAGTATGGGGGCCTATGGCTACACCTTC. Its protein is CASSFSMGAYGYTF. The variable domain in full, completed from reference TRBV7-9 and TRBJ1-2, reads DTGVSQNPRHKITKRGQNVTFRCDPISEHNRLYWYRQTLGQGPEFLTYFQNEAQLEKSRLLSDRFSAERPKGSFSTLEIQRTEQGDSAMYLCASSFSMGAYGYTFGSGTRLTVV.

This clone appeared a single time. The V call is TRBV5-5, the J call TRBJ1-6; 12 bases map to TRBD1. Germline V CDR1 and CDR2: SGHKS, YYEKEE (reference sequence). J was trimmed by 13 bases and V by 0 bases; bases with no gene match: 14. The CDR3 has 18 residues. In DNA form, the CDR3 reads TGTGCCAGCAGCTTGGCCGGGACAGGGGGCGGCCGGCAGTCGCCCCTCCACTTT. It yields the protein CASSLAGTGGGRQSPLHF. Full variable domain (missing parts from reference TRBV5-5 and TRBJ1-6): DAGVTQSPTHLIKTRGQQVTLRCSPISGHKSVSWYQQVLGQGPQFIFQYYEKEERGRGNFPDRFSARQFPNYSSELNVNALLLGDSALYLCASSLAGTGGGRQSPLHFGNGTRLTVT.

Written as DNA, the CDR3 is TGTGCCAGCAGCTTTGGAGTGGGGGAGGCCTACAATGAGCAGTTCTTC. It specifies CASSFGVGEAYNEQFF. The chain carries TRBV7-2 and TRBJ2-1; D possibly corresponds to TRBD2 (6 bases). This CDR3 has 16 amino acids. V lost 3 bases, J lost 2 bases, and 14 bases lay in between. CDR1 and CDR2 from the germline V gene are SGHTA and FQGNSA.

The chain combines TRBV2 with TRBJ2-5; D is unresolved. The V and J ends lost 6 bases and 7 bases respectively, with 12 bases between them. The CDR3 has 12 residues. Germline lookup yields CDR1 SNHLY and CDR2 FYNNEI. The CDR3 here is CASSRISGTQYF. CDR3 bases: TGTGCCAGCAGCCGAATTTCCGGGACCCAGTACTTC.

The V and J genes are TRBV6-6 and TRBJ2-7, with no clear D. Looked up from germline, CDR1 is MNHNY and CDR2 is SVGAGI (reference sequence). This CDR3 comprises 15 residues. Trimming shortened V by 5 bases and J by 2 bases, and 16 bases separated the two germline ends. The CDR3 here is CASSTGRRATYEQYF. CDR3 sequence (DNA): TGTGCCAGCAGTACCGGACGGCGCGCAACCTACGAGCAGTACTTC.

This clone was recorded only once. The chain has TRBV5-1 and TRBJ2-7; maybe TRBD1 (6 bases). The CDR3 runs 13 residues. V lost 1 base, J lost 3 bases, and 8 bases lay in between. Per germline, CDR1 SGHRS and CDR2 YFSETQ. The CDR3 is CASSLQGLYEQYF. The CDR3 DNA sequence: TGCGCCAGCAGCTTGCAGGGGCTCTACGAGCAGTACTTC.

The chain uses TRBV7-9 and TRBJ2-7, with D perhaps matching TRBD1 or TRBD2 (5 bases each). CDR1 and CDR2 from the germline V gene are SEHNR and FQNEAQ (reference sequence). This CDR3 region has 14 residues. V lost 3 bases and J lost 0, with 9 bases in between. CDR3 region: CASSFGDGSYEQYF. In nucleotides, the CDR3 is TGTGCCAGCAGCTTCGGGGACGGCTCCTACGAGCAGTACTTC.

The rearrangement joins TRBV5-1 to TRBJ1-1; 7 bases are shared with TRBD1. The CDR3 contains 13 residues. V shed 0 bases and J 5 bases; nucleotides not matched to a gene: 1. The germline gives CDR1 SGHRS, CDR2 YFSETQ. CDR3 loop: CASSLEQGTEAFF. CDR3 in DNA: TGCGCCAGCAGCTTGGAACAGGGGACTGAAGCTTTCTTT.

This clone was picked up a small number of times. The chain carries TRBV5-1 and TRBJ2-7; maybe TRBD2 (5 bases). The CDR3 contains 14 residues. Trimming pared 0 bases from V and 6 bases from J, leaving 13 bases between. Germline CDR1 SGHRS, CDR2 YFSETQ. In nucleotides, the CDR3 is TGCGCCAGCAGCTTGGCGGGTCTACTAGGCGAGCAGTACTTC. This translates into CASSLAGLLGEQYF. The complete variable domain, with remaining parts taken from reference TRBV5-1 and TRBJ2-7, reads KAGVTQTPRYLIKTRGQQVTLSCSPISGHRSVSWYQQTPGQGLQFLFEYFSETQRNKGNFPGRFSGRQFSNSRSEMNVSTLELGDSALYLCASSLAGLLGEQYFGPGTRLTVT.

V and J are TRBV6-5 and TRBJ1-1; a weak D match, TRBD1 (6 bases). The CDR3 loop spans 16 amino acids. V dropped 4 bases and J dropped 4 bases, with 19 bases sitting between them. Germline V CDR1 and CDR2: MNHEY, SVGAGI. CDR3 coding DNA: TGTGCCAGCAGTTCCTCCCTCCCGGGGGGCGGCACTGAAGCTTTCTTT. Its translation: CASSSSLPGGGTEAFF.

The J gene is TRBJ2-1, the V gene TRBV11-3; 7 nucleotides align to TRBD1. Germline CDR1 is SGHNT and CDR2 is YENEEA. J gave up 5 bases and V 5 bases, and 9 bases lay outside the gene matches. This CDR3 spans 15 amino acids. The CDR3 bases are TGTGCCAGCAGCCTTATCGGGACAGCCAACAATGAGCAGTTCTTC. It is translated as CASSLIGTANNEQFF.

This rearrangement joins TRBV19 to TRBJ1-3, with TRBD1 as a possible D gene (5 bases). Germline assignment: CDR1 LNHDA and CDR2 SQIVND (reference sequence). The V gene lost 5 bases and the J gene lost 0 bases, with 14 bases spanning the gap. The CDR3 has 16 amino acids. CDR3 sequence (DNA): TGTGCCAGTAGTGGAGGGGCCGGACTCTCTGGAAACACCATATATTTT. Its translation is CASSGGAGLSGNTIYF.

For the CDR3, the DNA is TGTGCCAGCTCCATCGGACAGGGCGGGGAGACCCAGTACTTC. It codes for CASSIGQGGETQYF. The chain is built from TRBV18 and TRBJ2-5, with 8 bases identical to TRBD1. Per the germline V gene, CDR1 is KGHSH and CDR2 is LQKENI. After removal of 6 bases from V and 5 bases from J, the junction contained 8 bases not matched to a gene. The CDR3 covers 14 residues. The full variable domain, completed using reference TRBV18 and TRBJ2-5, is NAGVMQNPRHLVRRRGQEARLRCSPMKGHSHVYWYRQLPEEGLKFMVYLQKENIIDESGMPKERFSAEFPKEGPSILRIQQVVRGDSAAYFCASSIGQGGETQYFGPGTRLLVL.

The V call is TRBV5-6, the J call TRBJ2-7, with 15 bases aligning to TRBD2. Germline values: CDR1 SGHDT, CDR2 YYEEEE. The CDR3 runs to 17 residues. V was clipped by 4 bases and J by 7 bases; unmatched bases: 12. As DNA, the CDR3 is TGTGCCAGCAGCCACCGGCGGACTAGCGGGAGGGCAGATGAGCAGTACTTC. Translating it yields CASSHRRTSGRADEQYF.

V usage is TRBV9 and J usage is TRBJ1-3, with D maybe TRBD1 (6 bases). Germline-derived CDR1 and CDR2 are SGDLS and YYNGEE. V was shortened by 0 bases and J by 0 bases, with 10 bases between the two germline ends. CDR3 length: 16 amino acids. CDR3 residues: CASSVVGGLSGNTIYF. DNA of the CDR3: TGTGCCAGCAGCGTAGTGGGGGGCCTCTCTGGAAACACCATATATTTT.

V usage is TRBV7-3 and J usage is TRBJ2-6, with D possibly matching TRBD1 (6 bases). The CDR3 totals 16 residues. Germline CDR1 and CDR2: SGHTA and FQGTGA. The V gene lost 5 bases and the J gene lost 0 bases, with 11 bases spanning the gap. The CDR3: CASSVQGISGANVLTF. CDR3 in DNA: TGTGCCAGCAGCGTACAGGGAATCTCTGGGGCCAACGTCCTGACTTTC.

This clone was recorded once. V is TRBV19 and J is TRBJ1-2, with D unresolved. Germline lookup yields CDR1 LNHDA and CDR2 SQIVND (reference sequence). Trimming shortened V by 6 bases and J by 0 bases, and 8 bases separated the two germline ends. The CDR3 has 13 amino acids. The DNA for the CDR3 is TGTGCCAGTAGGGGCCCAACTAACTATGGCTACACCTTC. This translates into CASRGPTNYGYTF.